The text below deals with one T cell receptor (beta chain). Authors' data handling: Amplification with reference gene primers provided the estimates of nucleated cell counts. Here immunoSEQ multiplex PCR was the method, and the copy in TCRdb shows in-frame clones only, minus some. D and trimming come from the DNA, and the V and J calls and clone size come from that table. The sample records approximately 280,000 clones, about nine tenths being singletons. The data are from a study of blood T cell repertoires in COVID-19. Sequenced sample: PBMCs or T cells enriched from blood (not recorded which). This TCR was recovered from a woman between 18 and 30 years old who had recovered from COVID-19.

The CDR3 reads CASSLYAGDRLRSPLHF. For the CDR3, the DNA is TGTGCCAGCAGCTTGTATGCAGGGGATCGGCTGCGCTCACCCCTCCACTTT. This chain joins TRBV5-4 and TRBJ1-6; D is perhaps TRBD1 (6 bases). The V end lost 1 base, the J end lost 10 bases, and 21 bases lay between the germline ends. The CDR3 has 17 amino acids. Germline CDR1 is SGHNT and CDR2 is YYREEE (reference sequence).